This T cell receptor (beta chain) was captured in a study of blood T cell repertoires in COVID-19. Germline V gene sequence: CDR1 SGHNT, CDR2 YYREEE (reference sequence). CDR3 size: 16 residues. Trimming stripped 2 bases from V and 7 bases from J, with 19 bases between. Repertoires were generated with immunoSEQ multiplex PCR, while TCRdb's copy carries only in-frame clones and drops some. Of 250,000 to 300,000 clones in the sample, about 82% were seen once. The sequence derives from a man aged 50 to 60 with active or convalescent COVID-19. The chain joins TRBV5-4 to TRBJ2-1; TRBD2 might be the D (5 bases). The specimen sequenced was peripheral blood. CDR3 nucleotide sequence: TGTGCCAGCAGCTTCCCCGAGCGGCCTTTAGGTAATGAGCAGTTCTTC. Translated, it gives CASSFPERPLGNEQFF. The full variable domain, completed using reference TRBV5-4 and TRBJ2-1, is ETGVTQSPTHLIKTRGQQVTLRCSSQSGHNTVSWYQQALGQGPQFIFQYYREEENGRGNFPPRFSGLQFPNYSSELNVNALELDDSALYLCASSFPERPLGNEQFFGPGTRLTVL.